This T cell receptor (beta chain) was recorded in a study of blood T cell repertoires in COVID-19. Germline CDR1 LGHNA, CDR2 YSLEER. J was trimmed by 7 bases and V by 4 bases; bases with no gene match: 11. The CDR3 is made up of 16 amino acids. The method was immunoSEQ multiplex PCR; TCRdb's version includes in-frame clones alone and lacks a portion of them. Here the sample spans hundreds of thousands of clones, 89% being singletons. Patients in Seattle were enrolled during active infection, then followed longitudinally. The rearrangement uses TRBV4-3 and TRBJ1-4; 8 nucleotides match TRBD1. This receptor was identified in a woman in her twenties or thirties with COVID-19, enrolled during active disease. The sequenced sample consisted of peripheral blood. In DNA, the CDR3 is TGCGCCAGCAGCCGAGCAGTGGGGACAGGAGGTGAAAAACTGTTTTTT. This sequence encodes CASSRAVGTGGEKLFF.